These 29 T cell receptor beta chains came from one sample sequenced in a study of early T cells in non-severe SARS-CoV-2 infection listed by TCRdb under 2021. The library was made by 5' RACE. Reads for this sample came from a NextSeq 500. TCRdb ran its own pipeline on the public reads, namely fastp trimming at Q25 and MiXCR clone calling, and kept in-frame beta chains. Every CDR3 protein is listed once, alongside the most common genes and DNA of its rows. The sample table contains around 82,000 distinct CDR3 sequences; only one count was recorded for roughly 14% of them. 0.5% to 0.75% of the sample comes from the top ten. Sequenced sample: whole blood. The receptors shown here come from an adult who was a healthcare worker with PCR-confirmed SARS-CoV-2 infection or an uninfected control (not recorded which).

This clonotype was detected only a few times. V and J are TRBV5-1 and TRBJ2-3, with 8 bases matching TRBD2. This CDR3 contains 15 residues. After removal of 4 bases from V and 2 bases from J, the junction contained 6 bases not matched to a gene. Germline CDR1 is SGHRS and CDR2 is YFSETQ. In DNA, the CDR3 is TGCGCCAGCAGCGCGCGGGGGGACCACACAGATACGCAGTATTTT. As protein: CASSARGDHTDTQYF.

This clonotype was picked up many times. The chain has TRBV20-1 and TRBJ2-1; 7 bases map to TRBD2. Germline assignment: CDR1 DFQATT and CDR2 SNEGSKA (reference sequence). CDR3 size: 14 residues. With 3 bases clipped from V and 8 bases from J, the junction kept 10 bases outside the gene matches. CDR3 DNA sequence: TGCAGTGCTAGCGGGGGGTCGGTCTTGGATGAGCAGTTCTTC. It specifies CSASGGSVLDEQFF.

This clonotype was recorded a few times. The gene calls are TRBV9 and TRBJ2-5; TRBD2 matches 9 bases. Germline values: CDR1 SGDLS, CDR2 YYNGEE. The CDR3 has 16 residues. V lost 0 bases and J lost 2; bases outside the gene matches: 5. CDR3 DNA: TGTGCCAGCAGCGTAGCAGGTAGCGGGGGACAAGAGACCCAGTACTTC. Its translation is CASSVAGSGGQETQYF.

The CDR3 sequence: CASSLATAGELFF. CDR3 DNA sequence: TGTGCCAGCAGCTTAGCGACGGCCGGGGAGCTGTTTTTT. This sequence joins TRBV7-2 and TRBJ2-2; D is uncertain. Germline-derived CDR1 and CDR2 are SGHTA and FQGNSA. Trimming removed 0 bases from V and 6 bases from J, with 5 bases in between. This CDR3 spans 13 amino acids.

The chain employs TRBV11-1 and TRBJ1-1; tentatively, D is TRBD1 (5 bases). Germline V gene sequence: CDR1 SGHAT, CDR2 FQDESV (reference sequence). V was pared by 5 bases and J by 1 base, with 11 bases between. The CDR3 loop spans 14 amino acids. CDR3 protein: CASSTSDRNTEAFF. The CDR3 nucleotides read TGTGCCAGCAGCACCAGCGACAGGAACACTGAAGCTTTCTTT.

The J gene is TRBJ2-7, the V gene TRBV10-3; TRBD1 is a possible D gene (6 bases). This CDR3 has 12 residues. V was trimmed by 3 bases and J by 4 bases, leaving 7 bases between them. The germline V gene encodes CDR1 ENHRY and CDR2 SYGVKD. This CDR3 reads CAISDRGYEQYF. CDR3 in DNA: TGTGCCATCAGTGATAGGGGGTACGAGCAGTACTTC.

This clonotype was seen more than once but under ten times. The chain couples TRBV3-1 to TRBJ1-5, with unresolved D. V was cut by 1 base and J by 1 base, with 8 bases left in between. This CDR3 is 15 amino acids long. CDR1 and CDR2 from the germline V gene are LGHDT and YNNKEL (reference sequence). The CDR3 loop is CASSQGVGSNQPQHF. The CDR3 nucleotides read TGTGCCAGCAGCCAAGGGGTGGGGAGCAATCAGCCCCAGCATTTT. Combining the CDR3 with reference TRBV3-1 and TRBJ1-5 gives the whole variable domain DTAVSQTPKYLVTQMGNDKSIKCEQNLGHDTMYWYKQDSKKFLKIMFSYNNKELIINETVPNRFSPKSPDKAHLNLHINSLELGDSAVYFCASSQGVGSNQPQHFGDGTRLSIL.

This clonotype was observed a handful of times. This chain connects TRBV12-3 or TRBV12-4 to TRBJ2-3; no clear D. V lost 7 bases to trimming and J lost 0 bases, with 8 bases between them. This CDR3 contains 13 residues. For the CDR3, the DNA is TGTGCCAGCACCCCCCCAAGCACAGATACGCAGTATTTT. It yields the protein CASTPPSTDTQYF.

At least ten counts were recorded for this clonotype. The chain is built from TRBV7-2 and TRBJ2-1; 10 positions agree with TRBD1. J gave up 10 bases and V 4 bases, and 7 bases lay outside the gene matches. Germline-derived CDR1 and CDR2 are SGHTA and FQGNSA. This CDR3 has 14 residues. Here the CDR3 DNA reads TGTGCCAGCAGCTCAGATCCGGGACAGGGGGAGCAGTTCTTC. It is translated as CASSSDPGQGEQFF.

This clonotype has ten or more counts. V usage is TRBV15 and J usage is TRBJ1-3; D might be TRBD1 (5 bases). Trimming left V 2 bases short and J 0 bases short, with 14 bases between. The CDR3 runs 17 residues. Germline CDR1 is LNHNV and CDR2 is YYDKDF (reference sequence). The CDR3 coding sequence is TGTGCCACCAGCAGACTAAGACAGCCCACCTCTGGAAACACCATATATTTT. Its protein product is CATSRLRQPTSGNTIYF.

The chain joins TRBV30 to TRBJ2-1; 11 bases are shared with TRBD2. In germline, CDR1 is GTSNPN, CDR2 SVGIG (reference sequence). This CDR3 has 13 residues. V shed 7 bases and J 8 bases; nucleotides not matched to a gene: 7. CDR3 in DNA: TGTGCCTCGACTAGCGGGATAGGGGATGAGCAGTTCTTC. Amino acid sequence: CASTSGIGDEQFF.

V usage is TRBV4-1 and J usage is TRBJ2-5, with 13 bases identical to TRBD2. The CDR3 totals 16 residues. CDR1 is MGHRA and CDR2 is YSYEKL in the germline V gene. With 0 bases clipped from V and 3 bases from J, the junction kept 1 base outside the gene matches. For the CDR3, the DNA is TGCGCCAGCAGCCAAGAGACTAGCGGGGGGAAAGAGACCCAGTACTTC. Translation gives CASSQETSGGKETQYF.

This clonotype has at least ten counts. V usage is TRBV20-1 and J usage is TRBJ2-5; 9 bases are shared with TRBD2. CDR1 is DFQATT, CDR2 SNEGSKA, per germline (reference sequence). The CDR3 runs 14 residues. Trimming cost V 5 bases and J 5 bases; bases outside gene matches: 9. CDR3 protein: CSALAGVEGETQYF. The CDR3, as DNA: TGCAGTGCTTTAGCGGGGGTGGAGGGTGAGACCCAGTACTTC.

This clonotype turned up a few times. The J gene is TRBJ1-1, the V gene TRBV6-5; tentatively, D is TRBD1 (6 bases). Germline values: CDR1 MNHEY, CDR2 SVGAGI. Trimming cost V 5 bases and J 4 bases, with 11 bases left between them. The CDR3 length is 13 residues. The CDR3 DNA reads as TGTGCCAGCAGTCCAAGGGGGGGCACTGAAGCTTTCTTT. Its protein product is CASSPRGGTEAFF.

In its sample, this clonotype was seen a few times. This chain connects TRBV10-1 to TRBJ1-2, with D unresolved. Deletions cut 0 bases from V and 12 bases from J, with 14 bases between. The CDR3 loop spans 13 amino acids. Germline V lookup: CDR1 WNHNN, CDR2 SYGVQD (reference sequence). CDR3 sequence (DNA): TGCGCCAGCAGTGAGTCTTTATCGGGATCTCACACCTTC. As protein: CASSESLSGSHTF.

This clonotype was counted between two and nine times. The J gene is TRBJ2-7, the V gene TRBV5-6; a weak D match, TRBD1 (5 bases). The CDR3 is made up of 17 amino acids. In germline, CDR1 is SGHDT, CDR2 YYEEEE. V was trimmed by 0 bases and J by 7 bases, leaving 23 bases between them. Here the CDR3 DNA reads TGTGCCAGCAGCTTGGGTCGAGGTAGGGGCCACCCCTCGGAGCAGTACGTC. This encodes CASSLGRGRGHPSEQYV.

Only a few counts were recorded for this clonotype. The J gene is TRBJ2-2, the V gene TRBV7-2; D gene unclear. With 5 bases removed from V and 2 bases from J, the gap between germline ends came to 12 bases. Germline assignment: CDR1 SGHTA and CDR2 FQGNSA. The CDR3 sequence is 15 residues long. DNA for the CDR3: TGTGCCAGCAGCGTAGTGGCGGCAAACACCGGGGAGCTGTTTTTT. Its translation is CASSVVAANTGELFF.

This clonotype was counted at least ten times. The CDR3 spells CASSPLGLAGGGYNEQFF. The CDR3 DNA reads TGTGCCAGCAGCCCCCTGGGACTAGCGGGGGGCGGGTACAATGAGCAGTTCTTC. The chain joins TRBV2 to TRBJ2-1, with TRBD2 matching over 15 bases. Trimming at V came to 6 bases and at J to 4 bases, leaving 10 bases not matched to a gene. CDR3 length: 18 residues. Looked up from germline, CDR1 is SNHLY and CDR2 is FYNNEI.

This clonotype was seen a few times. The chain employs TRBV7-9 and TRBJ2-1; D is undetermined. The CDR3 is 11 residues long. Germline CDR1 is SEHNR and CDR2 is FQNEAQ (reference sequence). V was shortened by 5 bases and J by 15 bases, with 14 bases between the two germline ends. Written as DNA, the CDR3 is TGTGCCAGCAGCCGGCGTTCGAGGTTGTTCTTC. As protein: CASSRRSRLFF.

The CDR3 sequence is CASSIYPGTSGGQSYNEQFF. In nucleotides, the CDR3 is TGTGCCAGCAGCATCTACCCCGGGACTAGCGGGGGGCAGTCCTACAATGAGCAGTTCTTC. The gene calls are TRBV7-3 and TRBJ2-1; TRBD2 agrees at 15 bases. This CDR3 is 20 amino acids long. Germline V gene sequence: CDR1 SGHTA, CDR2 FQGTGA. Trimming removed 5 bases from V and 1 base from J; junction bases left unmatched: 12.

The chain uses TRBV5-8 and TRBJ2-1, with D uncertain. The V end was cut by 1 base, the J end by 4 bases, with 12 bases between. The CDR3 sequence is 15 residues long. Germline V gene data show CDR1 as SGHTS and CDR2 as YDEGEE. CDR3 sequence (DNA): TGTGCCAGCAGCTTGTCTCCGGTAGGATACAATGAGCAGTTCTTC. It codes for CASSLSPVGYNEQFF.

The rearrangement joins TRBV19 to TRBJ2-1; a possible D gene is TRBD2 (6 bases). V was clipped by 2 bases and J by 3 bases, with 11 bases between them. Germline lookup yields CDR1 LNHDA and CDR2 SQIVND (reference sequence). This CDR3 comprises 15 residues. The CDR3 coding sequence is TGTGCCAGTAGTATACAGCCGGGAGTCTACAATGAGCAGTTCTTC. Its protein product is CASSIQPGVYNEQFF. The variable domain in full, completed from reference TRBV19 and TRBJ2-1, reads DGGITQSPKYLFRKEGQNVTLSCEQNLNHDAMYWYRQDPGQGLRLIYYSQIVNDFQKGDIAEGYSVSREKKESFPLTVTSAQKNPTAFYLCASSIQPGVYNEQFFGPGTRLTVL.

This clonotype was seen a few times. The CDR3 nucleotides are TGTGCCAGCAGCTTTTACAGGGCCGAGACAGATACGCAGTATTTT. This sequence encodes CASSFYRAETDTQYF. The chain links TRBV7-8 to TRBJ2-3; D may be TRBD1 (6 bases). Trimming pared 3 bases from V and 3 bases from J, leaving 13 bases between. The CDR3 extends over 15 amino acids. Germline CDR1 and CDR2: SGHVS and FQNEAQ.

The J gene is TRBJ1-6, the V gene TRBV14; the match to TRBD1 covers 7 bases. CDR1 is SGHDN and CDR2 is FVKESK in the germline V gene. The CDR3 totals 13 residues. The trim removed 4 bases at V and 11 bases at J, leaving 5 bases unmatched. This CDR3 is CASSPRTGPPLHF. Written as DNA, the CDR3 is TGTGCCAGCAGCCCCCGGACAGGTCCACCCCTCCACTTT. The full variable domain, completed using reference TRBV14 and TRBJ1-6, is EAGVTQFPSHSVIEKGQTVTLRCDPISGHDNLYWYRRVMGKEIKFLLHFVKESKQDESGMPNNRFLAERTGGTYSTLKVQPAELEDSGVYFCASSPRTGPPLHFGNGTRLTVT.

V gene TRBV25-1 combines with J gene TRBJ2-7; TRBD1 matches at 8 bases. The junction had 14 bases not matched to a gene; V was cut back by 7 bases and J by 6 bases. The CDR3 has 15 amino acids. Germline assignment: CDR1 MGHDK and CDR2 SYGVNS. This CDR3 is CASTARTGTGSEQYV. CDR3 DNA: TGTGCCAGCACTGCACGAACCGGGACAGGTTCCGAGCAGTACGTC.

The V call is TRBV28, the J call TRBJ2-2; D call uncertain. Trimming pared 6 bases from V and 2 bases from J, leaving 10 bases between. Germline V CDR1 and CDR2: MDHEN, SYDVKM. The CDR3 has 14 residues. The CDR3 loop reads CASRRQTNTGELFF. Here the CDR3 DNA reads TGTGCCAGCAGACGGCAGACCAACACCGGGGAGCTGTTTTTT.

The chain has TRBV5-1 and TRBJ1-1, with TRBD1 identical over 7 bases. CDR3 length equals 17 residues. Germline CDR1 and CDR2: SGHRS and YFSETQ. The V and J ends lost 4 bases and 0 bases, in that order; junction bases with no gene match: 12. CDR3 sequence: CASSDGSGTALNTEAFF. The CDR3 DNA sequence: TGCGCCAGCAGCGACGGCTCCGGGACAGCCTTGAACACTGAAGCTTTCTTT.

J is TRBJ2-1 and V is TRBV11-2; the D gene could be TRBD1 or TRBD2 (5 bases each). The length of the CDR3 is 13 residues. Trimming left V 3 bases short and J 8 bases short, with 11 bases between. CDR1 is SGHAT, CDR2 FQNNGV, per germline. Here the CDR3 reads CASSFYRGYEQFF. In DNA, the CDR3 is TGTGCCAGCAGCTTCTACCGGGGCTATGAGCAGTTCTTC. The full variable domain, with the rest looked up from reference TRBV11-2 and TRBJ2-1, is EAGVAQSPRYKIIEKRQSVAFWCNPISGHATLYWYQQILGQGPKLLIQFQNNGVVDDSQLPKDRFSAERLKGVDSTLKIQPAKLEDSAVYLCASSFYRGYEQFFGPGTRLTVL.

The chain combines TRBV7-8 with TRBJ1-5; the D gene is possibly TRBD1 (5 bases). This CDR3 has 15 amino acids. Per the germline V gene, CDR1 is SGHVS and CDR2 is FQNEAQ. The ends were cut back, 5 bases at V and 8 bases at J, with 19 bases in the middle. CDR3 residues: CASSPEVAGREPQHF. The CDR3 nucleotides are TGTGCCAGCAGCCCAGAGGTTGCAGGGAGGGAGCCCCAGCATTTT.